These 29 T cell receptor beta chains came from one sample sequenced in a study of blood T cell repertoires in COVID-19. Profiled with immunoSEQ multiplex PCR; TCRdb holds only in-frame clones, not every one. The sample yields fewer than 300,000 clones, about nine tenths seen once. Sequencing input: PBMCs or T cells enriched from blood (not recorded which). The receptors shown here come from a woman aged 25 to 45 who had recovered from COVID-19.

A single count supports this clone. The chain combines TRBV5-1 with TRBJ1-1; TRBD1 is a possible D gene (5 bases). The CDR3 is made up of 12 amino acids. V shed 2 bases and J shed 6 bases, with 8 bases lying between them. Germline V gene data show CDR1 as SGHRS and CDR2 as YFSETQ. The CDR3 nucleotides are TGCGCCAGCAGCTTATCGGGGGCTGAAGCTTTCTTT. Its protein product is CASSLSGAEAFF.

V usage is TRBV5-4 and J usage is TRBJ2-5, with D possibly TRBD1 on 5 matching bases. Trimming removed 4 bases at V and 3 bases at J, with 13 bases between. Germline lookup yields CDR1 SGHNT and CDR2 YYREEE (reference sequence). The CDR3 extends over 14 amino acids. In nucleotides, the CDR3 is TGTGCCAGCAGCACCCCGGACACGGAAGAGACCCAGTACTTC. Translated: CASSTPDTEETQYF.

This CDR3 reads CAAGTSGRVTDTQYF. As DNA, the CDR3 is TGTGCTGCGGGGACTAGCGGGAGGGTCACAGATACGCAGTATTTT. V and J are TRBV19 and TRBJ2-3, with 16 nucleotides matching TRBD2. The CDR3 length is 15 residues. The germline V gene encodes CDR1 LNHDA and CDR2 SQIVND (reference sequence).

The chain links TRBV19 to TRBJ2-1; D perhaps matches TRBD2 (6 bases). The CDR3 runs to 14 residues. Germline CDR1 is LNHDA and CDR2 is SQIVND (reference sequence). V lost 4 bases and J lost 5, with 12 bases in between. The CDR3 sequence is CASSRTGADNEQFF. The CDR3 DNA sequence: TGTGCCAGTAGTAGAACGGGAGCAGACAATGAGCAGTTCTTC.

Written as DNA, the CDR3 is TGTGCCAGCAGCCTAGGGACAGGTGAGAACAATGAGCAGTTCTTC. Its protein product is CASSLGTGENNEQFF. This chain joins TRBV3-1 (or the pseudogene TRBV3-2) and TRBJ2-1, with TRBD1 matching 8 bases. Germline V lookup: CDR1 LGHDT, CDR2 YNNKEL (reference sequence). The CDR3 has 15 residues. V lost 4 bases to trimming and J lost 5 bases; unmatched junction nucleotides: 7.

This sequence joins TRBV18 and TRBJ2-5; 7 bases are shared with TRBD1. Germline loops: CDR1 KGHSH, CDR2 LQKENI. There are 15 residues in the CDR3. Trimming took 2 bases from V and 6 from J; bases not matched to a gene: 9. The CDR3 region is CASSPKDRTVQTQYF. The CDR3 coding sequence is TGTGCCAGCTCACCAAAGGACAGGACTGTGCAGACCCAGTACTTC.

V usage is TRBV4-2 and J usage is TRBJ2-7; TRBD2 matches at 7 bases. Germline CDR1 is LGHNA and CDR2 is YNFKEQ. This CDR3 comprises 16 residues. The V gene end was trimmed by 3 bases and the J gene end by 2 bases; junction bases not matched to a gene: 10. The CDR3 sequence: CASSQVGAGAPYEQYF. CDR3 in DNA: TGTGCCAGCAGCCAGGTCGGGGCGGGAGCACCCTACGAGCAGTACTTC.

The DNA of the CDR3 is TGTGCCAGCAGCTCCCTAGGGGGGGCCAGCAATCAGCCCCAGCATTTT. Residues: CASSSLGGASNQPQHF. The J gene is TRBJ1-5, the V gene TRBV7-8; maybe TRBD1 (6 bases). This CDR3 has 16 residues. The V gene lost 4 bases and the J gene lost 1 base, with 14 bases spanning the gap. Per germline, CDR1 SGHVS and CDR2 FQNEAQ.

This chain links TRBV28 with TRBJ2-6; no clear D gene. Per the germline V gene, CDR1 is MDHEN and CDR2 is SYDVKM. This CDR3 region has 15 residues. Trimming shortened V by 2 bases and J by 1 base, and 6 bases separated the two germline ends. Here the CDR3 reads CASSLVASGANVLTF. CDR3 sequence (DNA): TGTGCCAGCAGTTTAGTAGCATCTGGGGCCAACGTCCTGACTTTC.

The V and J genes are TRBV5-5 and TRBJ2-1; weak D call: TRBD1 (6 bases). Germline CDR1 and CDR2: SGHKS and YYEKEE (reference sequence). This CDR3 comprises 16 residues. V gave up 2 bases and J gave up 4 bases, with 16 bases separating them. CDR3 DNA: TGTGCCAGCAGCTTAGGTGGACAGTCGTATTACAATGAGCAGTTCTTC. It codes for CASSLGGQSYYNEQFF.

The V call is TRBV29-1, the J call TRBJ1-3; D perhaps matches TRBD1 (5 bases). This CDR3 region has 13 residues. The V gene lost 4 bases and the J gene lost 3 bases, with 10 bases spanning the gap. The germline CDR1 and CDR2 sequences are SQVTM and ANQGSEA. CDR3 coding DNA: TGCAGCGTTGGGGCAGGGAATGGAAACACCATATATTTT. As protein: CSVGAGNGNTIYF. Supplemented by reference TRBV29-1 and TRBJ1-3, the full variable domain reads SAVISQKPSRDICQRGTSLTIQCQVDSQVTMMFWYRQQPGQSLTLIATANQGSEATYESGFVIDKFPISRPNLTFSTLTVSNMSPEDSSIYLCSVGAGNGNTIYFGEGSWLTVV.

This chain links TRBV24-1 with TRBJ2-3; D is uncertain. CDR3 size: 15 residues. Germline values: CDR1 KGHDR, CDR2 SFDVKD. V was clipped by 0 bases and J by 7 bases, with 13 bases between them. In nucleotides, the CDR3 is TGTGCCACCAGTGATTTGGAGGCTGGAGCTCATACGCAGTATTTT. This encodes CATSDLEAGAHTQYF.

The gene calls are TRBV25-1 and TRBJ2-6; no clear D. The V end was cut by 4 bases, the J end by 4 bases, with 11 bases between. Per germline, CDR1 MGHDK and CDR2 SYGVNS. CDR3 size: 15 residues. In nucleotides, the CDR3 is TGTGCCAGCAGTGTTGACACTCCGGGGGCCAACGTCCTGACTTTC. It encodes CASSVDTPGANVLTF.

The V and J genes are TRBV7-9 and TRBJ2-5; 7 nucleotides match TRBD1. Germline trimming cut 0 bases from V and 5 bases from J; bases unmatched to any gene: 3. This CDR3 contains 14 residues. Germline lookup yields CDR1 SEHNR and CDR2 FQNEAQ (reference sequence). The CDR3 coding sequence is TGTGCCAGCAGCTTAGCAGGGGGCTTCGAGACCCAGTACTTC. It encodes CASSLAGGFETQYF.

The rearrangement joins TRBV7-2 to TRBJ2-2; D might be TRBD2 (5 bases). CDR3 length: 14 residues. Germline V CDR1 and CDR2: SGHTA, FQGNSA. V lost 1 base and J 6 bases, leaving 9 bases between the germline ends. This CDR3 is CASSLVSGAGELFF. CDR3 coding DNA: TGTGCCAGCAGCTTAGTCAGCGGCGCCGGGGAGCTGTTTTTT.

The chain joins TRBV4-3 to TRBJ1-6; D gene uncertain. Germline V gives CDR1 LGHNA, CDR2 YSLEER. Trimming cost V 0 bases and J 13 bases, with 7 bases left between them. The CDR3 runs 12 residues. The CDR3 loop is CASSQEVGPLHF. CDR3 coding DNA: TGCGCCAGCAGCCAAGAGGTCGGGCCCCTCCACTTT.

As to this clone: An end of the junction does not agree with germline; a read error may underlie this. Written as DNA, the CDR3 is TGTGCCAGCAGATACTCTGGGGCCAACGTCCTGACTTTC. It translates to CASRYSGANVLTF. The rearrangement joins TRBV6-5 to TRBJ2-6, with D unclear. The CDR3 loop spans 13 amino acids. In germline, CDR1 is MNHEY, CDR2 SVGAGI.

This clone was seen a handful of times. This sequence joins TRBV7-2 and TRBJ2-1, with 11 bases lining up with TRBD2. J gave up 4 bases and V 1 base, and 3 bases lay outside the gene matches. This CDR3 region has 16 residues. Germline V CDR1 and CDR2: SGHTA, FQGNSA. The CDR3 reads CASSLETSGIYNEQFF. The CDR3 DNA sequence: TGTGCCAGCAGCTTAGAGACTAGCGGGATTTACAATGAGCAGTTCTTC.

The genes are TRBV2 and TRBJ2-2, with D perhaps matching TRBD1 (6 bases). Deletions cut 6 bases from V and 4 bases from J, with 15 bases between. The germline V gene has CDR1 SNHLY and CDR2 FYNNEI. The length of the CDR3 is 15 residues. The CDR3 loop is CASSPTGSVTGELFF. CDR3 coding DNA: TGTGCCAGCAGCCCGACAGGTTCCGTCACCGGGGAGCTGTTTTTT. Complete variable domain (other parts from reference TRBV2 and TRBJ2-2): EPEVTQTPSHQVTQMGQEVILRCVPISNHLYFYWYRQILGQKVEFLVSFYNNEISEKSEIFDDQFSVERPDGSNFTLKIRSTKLEDSAMYFCASSPTGSVTGELFFGEGSRLTVL.

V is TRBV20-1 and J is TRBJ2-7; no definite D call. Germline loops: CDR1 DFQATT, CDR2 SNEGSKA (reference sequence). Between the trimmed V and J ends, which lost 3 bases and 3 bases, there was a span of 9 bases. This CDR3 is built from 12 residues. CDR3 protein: CSASISSYEQYF. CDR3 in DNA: TGCAGTGCTAGTATATCTAGCTACGAGCAGTACTTC.

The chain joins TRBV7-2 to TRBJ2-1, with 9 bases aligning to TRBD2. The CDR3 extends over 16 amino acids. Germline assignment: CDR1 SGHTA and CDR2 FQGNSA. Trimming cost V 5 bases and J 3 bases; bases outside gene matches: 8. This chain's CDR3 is CASSLIAGERYNEQFF. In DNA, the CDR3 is TGTGCCAGCAGCCTTATAGCGGGAGAACGCTACAATGAGCAGTTCTTC.

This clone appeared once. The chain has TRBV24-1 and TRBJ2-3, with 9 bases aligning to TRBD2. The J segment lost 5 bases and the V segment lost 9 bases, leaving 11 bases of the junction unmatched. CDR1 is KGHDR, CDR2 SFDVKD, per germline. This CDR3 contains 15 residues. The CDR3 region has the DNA TGTGCCACCGCCGTAGCGGGAGCTGAGAAAGATACGCAGTATTTT. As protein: CATAVAGAEKDTQYF.

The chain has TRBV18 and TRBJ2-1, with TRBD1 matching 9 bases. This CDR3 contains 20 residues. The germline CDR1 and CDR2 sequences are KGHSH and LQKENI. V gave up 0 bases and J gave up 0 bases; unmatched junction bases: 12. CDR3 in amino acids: CASSPPNRGLAPTSYNEQFF. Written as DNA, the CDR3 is TGTGCCAGCTCACCACCGAACAGGGGGCTAGCTCCTACCTCCTACAATGAGCAGTTCTTC.

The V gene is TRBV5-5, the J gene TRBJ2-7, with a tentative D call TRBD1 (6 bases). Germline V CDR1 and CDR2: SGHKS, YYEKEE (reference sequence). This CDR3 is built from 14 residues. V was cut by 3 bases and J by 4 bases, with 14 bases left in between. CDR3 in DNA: TGTGCCAGCAGCTCAACAGGGATCGAGTACGAGCAGTACTTC. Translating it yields CASSSTGIEYEQYF.

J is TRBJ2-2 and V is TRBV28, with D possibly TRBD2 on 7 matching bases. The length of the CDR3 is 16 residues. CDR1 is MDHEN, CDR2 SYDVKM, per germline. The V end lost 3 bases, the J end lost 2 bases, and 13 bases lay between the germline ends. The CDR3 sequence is CASSLGGPSNTGELFF. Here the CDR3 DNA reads TGTGCCAGCAGTTTGGGGGGGCCGAGTAACACCGGGGAGCTGTTTTTT.

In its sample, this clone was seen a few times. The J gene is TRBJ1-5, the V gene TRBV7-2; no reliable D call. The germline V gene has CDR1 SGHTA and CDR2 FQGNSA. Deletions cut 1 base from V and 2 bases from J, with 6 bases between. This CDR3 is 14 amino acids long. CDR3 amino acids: CASSLGQGNQPQHF. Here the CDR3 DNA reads TGTGCCAGCAGCTTAGGACAAGGCAATCAGCCCCAGCATTTT.

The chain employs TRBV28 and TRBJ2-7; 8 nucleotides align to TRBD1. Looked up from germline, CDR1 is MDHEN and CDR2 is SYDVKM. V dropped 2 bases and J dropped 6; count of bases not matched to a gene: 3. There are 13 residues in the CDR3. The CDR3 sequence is CASSLLGTGEQYF. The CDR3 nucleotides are TGTGCCAGCAGTTTACTCGGGACAGGCGAGCAGTACTTC.

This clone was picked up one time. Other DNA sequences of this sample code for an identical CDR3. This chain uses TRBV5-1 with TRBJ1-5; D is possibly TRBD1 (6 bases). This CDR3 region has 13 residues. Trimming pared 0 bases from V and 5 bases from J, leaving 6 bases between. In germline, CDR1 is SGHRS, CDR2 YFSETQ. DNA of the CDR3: TGCGCCAGCAGCTTGGACAGGGATCAGCCCCAGCATTTT. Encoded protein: CASSLDRDQPQHF.

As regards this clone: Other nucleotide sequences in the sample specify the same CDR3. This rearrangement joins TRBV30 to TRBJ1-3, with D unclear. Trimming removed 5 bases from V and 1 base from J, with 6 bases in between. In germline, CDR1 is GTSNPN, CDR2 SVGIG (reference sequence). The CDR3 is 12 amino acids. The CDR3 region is CAWSGSGNTIYF. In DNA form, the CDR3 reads TGTGCCTGGTCCGGGTCTGGAAACACCATATATTTT.